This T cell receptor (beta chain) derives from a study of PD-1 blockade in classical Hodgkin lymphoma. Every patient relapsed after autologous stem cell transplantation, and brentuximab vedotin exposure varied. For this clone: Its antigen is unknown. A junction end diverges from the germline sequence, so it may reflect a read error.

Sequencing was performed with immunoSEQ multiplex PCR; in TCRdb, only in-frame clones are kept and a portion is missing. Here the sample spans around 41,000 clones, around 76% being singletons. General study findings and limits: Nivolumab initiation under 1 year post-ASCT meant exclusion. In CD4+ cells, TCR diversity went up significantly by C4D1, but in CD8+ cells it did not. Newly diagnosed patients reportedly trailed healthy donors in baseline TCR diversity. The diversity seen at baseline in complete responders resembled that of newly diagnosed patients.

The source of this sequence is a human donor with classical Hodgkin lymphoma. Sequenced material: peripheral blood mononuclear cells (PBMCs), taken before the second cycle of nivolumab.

Here the CDR3 DNA reads TGCGCCAGCAGCCAAGATCCGTCGACCCGACACTTC. This translates into CASSQDPSTRHF. The chain recombines TRBV4-1 with TRBJ2-5; no clear D gene. CDR1 is MGHRA, CDR2 YSYEKL, per germline. This CDR3 contains 12 residues.